The rows below give T cell receptor beta chains drawn from one sample of a study of blood T cell repertoires in COVID-19. Some clones are missing from TCRdb's copy, which holds only in-frame ones; the method was immunoSEQ multiplex PCR. The table lists roughly 150,000 clones, more than 70% of them singletons. The sequenced sample consisted of peripheral blood. Receptor source: a human donor in a cohort sampled during active COVID-19. Both conserved end residues are part of each CDR3. Fields, in order: CDR3 protein, J gene, V gene, clone size. Expanded clones get a size class; other rows say once, few or many, or leave the size out.

CDR3 protein: CASSLDRDYGYTF; J gene: TRBJ1-2; V gene: TRBV5-1; clone size: .
CDR3 protein: CASSLGGLAGDNEQFF; J gene: TRBJ2-1; V gene: TRBV5-4; clone size: .
CDR3 protein: CASSLSGRGPQHF; J gene: TRBJ1-5; V gene: TRBV27; clone size: .
CDR3 protein: CASSPSGTGNTIYF; J gene: TRBJ1-3; V gene: TRBV18; clone size: .
CDR3 protein: CASSDRGGRDTQYF; J gene: TRBJ2-3; V gene: TRBV6-4; clone size: .
CDR3 protein: CASSYRGPLYEQYF; J gene: TRBJ2-7; V gene: TRBV5-6; clone size: .
CDR3 protein: CASSLRTGYEQYF; J gene: TRBJ2-7; V gene: TRBV12-3/TRBV12-4; clone size: .
CDR3 protein: CASSEARTVGGYTF; J gene: TRBJ1-2; V gene: TRBV2; clone size: .
CDR3 protein: CASSSSPSYEQYF; J gene: TRBJ2-7; V gene: TRBV28; clone size: .
CDR3 protein: CASSDVRDEQYF; J gene: TRBJ2-7; V gene: TRBV6-1; clone size: .
CDR3 protein: CASSLGQIRETQYF; J gene: TRBJ2-5; V gene: TRBV5-1; clone size: once
CDR3 protein: CASSFPGTGGRKRKLFF; J gene: TRBJ1-4; V gene: TRBV5-8; clone size: .